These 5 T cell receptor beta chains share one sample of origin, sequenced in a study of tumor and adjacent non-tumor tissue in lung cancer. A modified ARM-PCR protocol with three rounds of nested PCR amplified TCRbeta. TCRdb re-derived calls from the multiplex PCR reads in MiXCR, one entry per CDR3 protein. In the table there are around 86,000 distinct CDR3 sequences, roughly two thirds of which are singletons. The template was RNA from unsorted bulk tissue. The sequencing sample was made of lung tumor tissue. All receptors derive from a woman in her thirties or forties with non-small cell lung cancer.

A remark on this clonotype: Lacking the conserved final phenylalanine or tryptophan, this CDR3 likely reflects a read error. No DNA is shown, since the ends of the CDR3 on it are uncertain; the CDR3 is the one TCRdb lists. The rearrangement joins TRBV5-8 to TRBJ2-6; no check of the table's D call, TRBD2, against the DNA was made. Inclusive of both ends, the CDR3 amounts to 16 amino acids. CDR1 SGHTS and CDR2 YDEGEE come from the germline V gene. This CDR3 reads CASSLGSFSGANVLNL.

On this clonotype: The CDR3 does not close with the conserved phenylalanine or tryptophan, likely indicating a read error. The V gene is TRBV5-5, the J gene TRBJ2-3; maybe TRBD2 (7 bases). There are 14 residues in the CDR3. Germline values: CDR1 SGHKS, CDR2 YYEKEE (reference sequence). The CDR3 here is CANSQGGGTDTQYS. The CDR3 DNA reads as TGTGCCAACAGCCAGGGAGGGGGAACAGATACGCAGTATTCT.

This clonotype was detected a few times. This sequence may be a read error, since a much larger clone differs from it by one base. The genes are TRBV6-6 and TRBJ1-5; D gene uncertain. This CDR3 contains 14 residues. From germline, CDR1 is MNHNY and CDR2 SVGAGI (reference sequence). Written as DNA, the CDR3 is TGTGCCAGCTGTTACGCCGGTAGCAATCAGCCCCAGCATTTT. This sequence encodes CASCYAGSNQPQHF.

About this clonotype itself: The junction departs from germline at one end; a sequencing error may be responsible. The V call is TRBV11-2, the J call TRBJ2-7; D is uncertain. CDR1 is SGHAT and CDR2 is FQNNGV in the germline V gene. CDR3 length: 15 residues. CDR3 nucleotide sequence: TGTGCCAGCAACTTAGATCCCCAGAGGTTCTACAAGCAGTACTTC. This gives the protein CASNLDPQRFYKQYF.

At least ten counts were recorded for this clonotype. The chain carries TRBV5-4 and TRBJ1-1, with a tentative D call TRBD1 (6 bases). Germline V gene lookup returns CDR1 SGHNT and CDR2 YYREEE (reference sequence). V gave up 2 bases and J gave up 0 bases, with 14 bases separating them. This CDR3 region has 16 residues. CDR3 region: CASSLYGQRMNTEAFF. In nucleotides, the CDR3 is TGTGCCAGCAGCTTATATGGACAGCGCATGAACACTGAAGCTTTCTTT.